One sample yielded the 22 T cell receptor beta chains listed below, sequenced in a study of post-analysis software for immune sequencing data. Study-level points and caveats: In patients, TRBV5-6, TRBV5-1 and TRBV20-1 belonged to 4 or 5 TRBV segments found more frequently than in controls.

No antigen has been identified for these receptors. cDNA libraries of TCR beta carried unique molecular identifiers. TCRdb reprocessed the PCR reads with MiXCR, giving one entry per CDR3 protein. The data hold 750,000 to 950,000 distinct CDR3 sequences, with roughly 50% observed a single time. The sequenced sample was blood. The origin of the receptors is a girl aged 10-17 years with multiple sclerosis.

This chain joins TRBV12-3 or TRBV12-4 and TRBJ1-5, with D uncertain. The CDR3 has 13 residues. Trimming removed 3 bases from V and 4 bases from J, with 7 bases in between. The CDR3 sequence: CASSFGPNQPQHF. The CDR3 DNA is TGTGCCAGCAGTTTCGGCCCTAATCAGCCCCAGCATTTT.

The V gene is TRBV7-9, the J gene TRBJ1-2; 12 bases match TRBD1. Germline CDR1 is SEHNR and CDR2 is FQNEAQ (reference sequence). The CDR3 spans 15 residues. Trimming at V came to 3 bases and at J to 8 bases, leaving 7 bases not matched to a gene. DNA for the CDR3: TGTGCCAGCAGCTTCCGGGACAGGGGGCGCGCAGGCTACACCTTC. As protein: CASSFRDRGRAGYTF. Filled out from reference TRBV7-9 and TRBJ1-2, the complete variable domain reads DTGVSQNPRHKITKRGQNVTFRCDPISEHNRLYWYRQTLGQGPEFLTYFQNEAQLEKSRLLSDRFSAERPKGSFSTLEIQRTEQGDSAMYLCASSFRDRGRAGYTFGSGTRLTVV.

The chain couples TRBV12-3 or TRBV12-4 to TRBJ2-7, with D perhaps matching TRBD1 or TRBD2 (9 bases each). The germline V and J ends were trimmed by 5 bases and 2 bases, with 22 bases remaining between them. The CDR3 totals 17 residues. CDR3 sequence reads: CASSLLAGGDRAYEQYF. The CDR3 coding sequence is TGTGCCAGCAGTCTCCTCGCGGGAGGGGACAGGGCCTACGAGCAGTACTTC.

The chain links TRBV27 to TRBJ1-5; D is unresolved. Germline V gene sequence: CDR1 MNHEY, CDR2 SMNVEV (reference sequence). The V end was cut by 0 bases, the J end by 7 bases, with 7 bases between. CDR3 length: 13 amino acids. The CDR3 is CASSLSGWQPQHF. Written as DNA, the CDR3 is TGTGCCAGCAGTTTATCAGGATGGCAGCCCCAGCATTTT.

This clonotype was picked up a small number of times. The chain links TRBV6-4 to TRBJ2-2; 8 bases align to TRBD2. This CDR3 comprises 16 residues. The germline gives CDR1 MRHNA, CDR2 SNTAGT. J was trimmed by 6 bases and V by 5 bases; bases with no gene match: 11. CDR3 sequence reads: CASSQSSGLGPGELFF. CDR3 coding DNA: TGTGCCAGCAGTCAGTCCTCGGGACTAGGGCCCGGGGAGCTGTTTTTT.

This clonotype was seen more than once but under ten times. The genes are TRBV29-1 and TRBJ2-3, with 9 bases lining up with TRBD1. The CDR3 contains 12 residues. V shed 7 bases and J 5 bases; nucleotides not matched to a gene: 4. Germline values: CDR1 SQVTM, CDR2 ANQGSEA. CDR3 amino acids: CSAGTGLDTQYF. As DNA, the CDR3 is TGCAGCGCCGGGACAGGGTTAGATACGCAGTATTTT.

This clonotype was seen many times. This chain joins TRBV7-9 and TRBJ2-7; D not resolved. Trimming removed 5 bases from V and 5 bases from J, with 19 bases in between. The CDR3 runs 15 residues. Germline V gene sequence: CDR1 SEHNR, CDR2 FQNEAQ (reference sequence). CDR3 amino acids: CASSPLLPVRDEQYF. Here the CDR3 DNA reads TGTGCCAGCAGCCCCCTCCTCCCCGTACGTGACGAGCAGTACTTC.

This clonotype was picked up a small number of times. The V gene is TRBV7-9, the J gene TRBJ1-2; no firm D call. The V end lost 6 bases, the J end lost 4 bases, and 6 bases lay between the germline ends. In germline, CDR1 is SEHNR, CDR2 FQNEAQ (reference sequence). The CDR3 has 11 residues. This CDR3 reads CASSLSYGYTF. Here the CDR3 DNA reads TGTGCCAGCAGTCTAAGCTATGGCTACACCTTC. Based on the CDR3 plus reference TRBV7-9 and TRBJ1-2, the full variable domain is DTGVSQNPRHKITKRGQNVTFRCDPISEHNRLYWYRQTLGQGPEFLTYFQNEAQLEKSRLLSDRFSAERPKGSFSTLEIQRTEQGDSAMYLCASSLSYGYTFGSGTRLTVV.

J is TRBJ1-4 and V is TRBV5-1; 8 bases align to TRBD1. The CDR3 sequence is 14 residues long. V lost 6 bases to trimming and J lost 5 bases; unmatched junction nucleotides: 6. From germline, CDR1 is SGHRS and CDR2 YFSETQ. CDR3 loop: CASTWTGTNEKLFF. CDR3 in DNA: TGCGCCAGCACCTGGACAGGGACCAATGAAAAACTGTTTTTT.

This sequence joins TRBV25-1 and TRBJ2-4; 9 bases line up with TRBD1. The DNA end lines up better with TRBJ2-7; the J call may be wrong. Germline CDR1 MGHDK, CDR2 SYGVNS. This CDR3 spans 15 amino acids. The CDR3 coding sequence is TGTGCCAGCAGTGTTCCGGGACAGGGAAACTACGAGCAGTACTTC. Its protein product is CASSVPGQGNYEQYF.

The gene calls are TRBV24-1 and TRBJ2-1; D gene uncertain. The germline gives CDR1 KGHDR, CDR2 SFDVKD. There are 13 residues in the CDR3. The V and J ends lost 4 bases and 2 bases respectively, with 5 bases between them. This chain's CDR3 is CATSDGAYNEQFF. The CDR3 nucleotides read TGTGCCACCAGTGACGGAGCCTACAATGAGCAGTTCTTC.

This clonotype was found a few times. In nucleotides, the CDR3 is TGTGCCAGCAGCTTAGTGGGGGGAGGCGGGAGGTACAATGAGCAGTTCTTC. It specifies CASSLVGGGGRYNEQFF. The rearrangement joins TRBV7-2 to TRBJ2-1, with 8 bases lining up with TRBD2. The CDR3 is 17 residues long. V was pared by 1 base and J by 4 bases, with 9 bases of the junction left unmatched. Germline values: CDR1 SGHTA, CDR2 FQGNSA.

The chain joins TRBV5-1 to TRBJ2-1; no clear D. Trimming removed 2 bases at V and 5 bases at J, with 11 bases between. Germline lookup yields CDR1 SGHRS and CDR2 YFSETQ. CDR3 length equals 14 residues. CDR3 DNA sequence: TGCGCCAGCAGCTTAACAGCCCCCCACAATGAGCAGTTCTTC. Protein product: CASSLTAPHNEQFF.

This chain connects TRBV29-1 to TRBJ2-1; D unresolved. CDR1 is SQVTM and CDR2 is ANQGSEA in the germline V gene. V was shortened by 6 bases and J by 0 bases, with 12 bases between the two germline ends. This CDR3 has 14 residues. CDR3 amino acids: CSVSGIDSYNEQFF. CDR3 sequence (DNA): TGCAGCGTCTCGGGCATCGACTCCTACAATGAGCAGTTCTTC.

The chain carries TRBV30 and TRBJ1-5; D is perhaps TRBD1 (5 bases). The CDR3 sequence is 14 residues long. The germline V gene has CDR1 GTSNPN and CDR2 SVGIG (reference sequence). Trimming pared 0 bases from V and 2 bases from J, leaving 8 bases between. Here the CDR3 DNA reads TGTGCCTGGAGTGTTAAACAGGGCAATCAGCCCCAGCATTTT. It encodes CAWSVKQGNQPQHF. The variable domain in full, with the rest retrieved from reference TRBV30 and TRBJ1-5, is SQTIHQWPATLVQPVGSPLSLECTVEGTSNPNLYWYRQAAGRGLQLLFYSVGIGQISSEVPQNLSASRPQDRQFILSSKKLLLSDSGFYLCAWSVKQGNQPQHFGDGTRLSIL.

CDR3 sequence: CASSPEGIGYTF. The DNA of the CDR3 is TGTGCCAGCTCACCAGAAGGAATCGGCTACACCTTC. V usage is TRBV18 and J usage is TRBJ1-2; D gene ambiguous. The CDR3 has 12 amino acids. CDR1 is KGHSH and CDR2 is LQKENI in the germline V gene. Trimming removed 2 bases at V and 8 bases at J, with 9 bases between.

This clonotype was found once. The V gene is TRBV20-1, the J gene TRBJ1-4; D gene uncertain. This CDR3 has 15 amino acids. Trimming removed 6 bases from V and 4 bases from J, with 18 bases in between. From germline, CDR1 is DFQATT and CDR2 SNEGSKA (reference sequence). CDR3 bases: TGCAGTGCCCCCAACCCCGGAGGAGATAATGAAAAACTGTTTTTT. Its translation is CSAPNPGGDNEKLFF.

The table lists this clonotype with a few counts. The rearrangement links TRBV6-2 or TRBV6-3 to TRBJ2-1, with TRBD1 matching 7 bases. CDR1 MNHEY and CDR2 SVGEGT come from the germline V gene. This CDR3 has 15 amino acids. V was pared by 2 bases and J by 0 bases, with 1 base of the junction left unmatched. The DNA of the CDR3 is TGTGCCAGCAGTTACAGGGACAGCTCCTACAATGAGCAGTTCTTC. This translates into CASSYRDSSYNEQFF.

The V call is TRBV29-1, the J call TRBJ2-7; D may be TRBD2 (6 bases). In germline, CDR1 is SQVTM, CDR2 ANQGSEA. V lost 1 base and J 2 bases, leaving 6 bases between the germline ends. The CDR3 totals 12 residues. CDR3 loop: CSVEGGAYEQYF. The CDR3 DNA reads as TGCAGCGTTGAAGGGGGGGCCTACGAGCAGTACTTC.

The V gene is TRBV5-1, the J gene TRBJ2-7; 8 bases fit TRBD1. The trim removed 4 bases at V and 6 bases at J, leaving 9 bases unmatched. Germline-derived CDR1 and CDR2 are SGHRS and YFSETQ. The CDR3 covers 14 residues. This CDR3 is CASSIGQGVGEQYF. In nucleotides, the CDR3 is TGCGCCAGCAGCATAGGACAGGGTGTGGGCGAGCAGTACTTC.

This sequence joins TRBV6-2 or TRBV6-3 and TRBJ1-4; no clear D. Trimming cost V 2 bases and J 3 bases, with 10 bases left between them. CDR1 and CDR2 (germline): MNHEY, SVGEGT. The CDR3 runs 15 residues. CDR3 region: CASSYRERANEKLFF. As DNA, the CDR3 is TGTGCCAGCAGTTACAGGGAGCGGGCTAATGAAAAACTGTTTTTT.

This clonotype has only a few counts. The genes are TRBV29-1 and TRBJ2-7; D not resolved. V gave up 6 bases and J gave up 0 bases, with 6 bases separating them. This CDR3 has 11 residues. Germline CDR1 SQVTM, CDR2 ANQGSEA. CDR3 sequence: CSVLYSYEQYF. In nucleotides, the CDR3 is TGCAGCGTCCTTTACTCCTACGAGCAGTACTTC.